These T cell receptor beta chains were read from a single sample in a study of T cell repertoires in cytomegalovirus infection. TCRdb itself ran the reads through MiXCR, one entry per CDR3 protein. The sample has tens of thousands of distinct CDR3 sequences; over 3.5% are singletons. The sample was PBMCs. The receptor source for this set is a human donor in good health (CMV status not recorded). Some clones in this sample may be carry-over from other donors' samples. Both conserved end residues are part of each CDR3. D genes are given only for firm matches. For some rows the clone size is stated as once, few or many, or as a class when expanded; others skip it.

clone_size,j_call,d_call,v_call,cdr3_nt,cdr3_aa
many,TRBJ1-1,TRBD1,TRBV10-3,TGTGCCATCAGTAACAACAGGGGCACTGAAGCTTTCTTT,CAISNNRGTEAFF
many,TRBJ2-4,-,TRBV7-2,TGTGCCAGCAGCTTAGGGGGAGCGGTCAAAAACATTCAGTACTTC,CASSLGGAVKNIQYF
many,TRBJ2-7,TRBD2,TRBV7-2,TGTGCCAGCAGCCCACGGACTAGCGGGAGGGCGGGGTACGAGCAGTACTTC,CASSPRTSGRAGYEQYF
-,TRBJ2-1,TRBD1,TRBV12-3/TRBV12-4,TGTGCCAGCAGTCCGACCGAGACAGGGGACAGTTACAATGAGCAGTTCTTC,CASSPTETGDSYNEQFF
many,TRBJ2-1,-,TRBV7-2,TGTGCCAGCAGCTTAGTTCAAAGATACAATGAGCAGTTCTTC,CASSLVQRYNEQFF
-,TRBJ2-1,-,TRBV4-3,TGCGCCAGCTCGGGAGTCGATGAGCAGTTCTTC,CASSGVDEQFF
many,TRBJ2-1,TRBD2,TRBV12-3/TRBV12-4,TGTGCCAGCAGTTCCGAACCACTAGCGGGAGCGAGCAATGAGCAGTTCTTC,CASSSEPLAGASNEQFF
-,TRBJ1-6,-,TRBV6-2/TRBV6-3,TGTGCCAGCAGCGGGGGATTAAATTCACCCCTCCACTTT,CASSGGLNSPLHF
many,TRBJ2-3,-,TRBV7-2,TGTGCCAGCAGCCCCACCCTCTCCACAGATACGCAGTATTTT,CASSPTLSTDTQYF
many,TRBJ2-7,-,TRBV7-8,TGTGCCAGCAGCGGAAGGGGGACCGGTTACGAGCAGTACTTC,CASSGRGTGYEQYF
many,TRBJ2-3,-,TRBV7-2,TGTGCCAGCAGCTTAGAGGGGGCAGATACGCAGTATTTT,CASSLEGADTQYF
many,TRBJ2-1,TRBD2,TRBV7-2,TGTGCCAGCAGCTTAGATTGGGGCGGGAGCAATGAGCAGTTCTTC,CASSLDWGGSNEQFF
-,TRBJ2-1,-,TRBV6-8,TGTGCCAGCAGTCCTGTAACGGGGGCGAGGAATGAGCAGTTCTTC,CASSPVTGARNEQFF
many,TRBJ1-5,-,TRBV12-3/TRBV12-4,TGTGCCAGCAACCGGGAGGATCAGCCCCAGCATTTT,CASNREDQPQHF
many,TRBJ1-4,-,TRBV4-2,TGTGCCAGCAGCCTAAACAAGGGCGACGAAAAACTGTTTTTT,CASSLNKGDEKLFF
many,TRBJ1-3,-,TRBV7-6,TGTGCCAGCAGCCCCTCGAGGGCTGGAAACACCATATATTTT,CASSPSRAGNTIYF
many,TRBJ2-1,TRBD2,TRBV10-3,TGTGCCATCAGCGGGACTAGCGGGGAGCAGTTCTTC,CAISGTSGEQFF
once,TRBJ2-2,TRBD1,TRBV7-2,TGTGCCAGCAGCCCCGCCGACAGGGCCACCGGGGAGCTGTTTTTT,CASSPADRATGELFF
many,TRBJ1-2,-,TRBV19,TGTGCCAGTAGTACCTCCGTGGGCAGCTATCACACCTTC,CASSTSVGSYHTF
many,TRBJ1-5,-,TRBV7-2,TGTGCCAGCAGCTTAGAGTTCTCGGATCAGCCCCAGCATTTT,CASSLEFSDQPQHF
many,TRBJ1-1,-,TRBV12-5,TGTGCTAGTGCCCTGGGTGGCACTGAAGCTTTCTTT,CASALGGTEAFF
many,TRBJ2-3,TRBD2,TRBV7-2,TGTGCCAGCAGCCCCGGACTAGCGGGGAGGGTAGATACGCAGTATTTT,CASSPGLAGRVDTQYF
-,TRBJ2-5,-,TRBV7-2,TGTGCCAGCAGCGAGACTTTGGAGACCCAGTACTTC,CASSETLETQYF
many,TRBJ2-1,-,TRBV20-1,TGCAGTATAGGCAGGGGTGGGTACAATGAGCAGTTCTTC,CSIGRGGYNEQFF
many,TRBJ2-7,-,TRBV7-8,TGTGCCAGCGGGGGGACGTTCTACGAGCAGTACTTC,CASGGTFYEQYF
many,TRBJ2-7,TRBD2,TRBV7-3,TGTGCCAGCAGCCCTAGACTAGCGGGGCCATCCCCCTACGAGCAGTACTTC,CASSPRLAGPSPYEQYF
many,TRBJ2-1,-,TRBV2,TGTGCCAGCAGTGATTGGGATTCCAATGAGCAGTTCTTC,CASSDWDSNEQFF
many,TRBJ1-5,-,TRBV6-2/TRBV6-3,TGTGCCAGCAGCGAAAACACGAATCAGCCCCAGCATTTT,CASSENTNQPQHF
few,TRBJ1-2,TRBD1,TRBV25-1,TGTGCCAGCAGTGAGACAGGGGGCAACTATGGCTACACCTTC,CASSETGGNYGYTF
many,TRBJ1-5,-,TRBV12-3/TRBV12-4,TGTGCCAGCAGTTTGGGGCGACGCAATCAGCCCCAGCATTTT,CASSLGRRNQPQHF
many,TRBJ2-5,TRBD1,TRBV7-2,TGTGCCAGCAGAACCGGGACAGGAACCATCCAAGAGACCCAGTACTTC,CASRTGTGTIQETQYF
many,TRBJ2-3,-,TRBV11-3,TGTGCCAGCAGCTTAGCGGATACGCAGTATTTT,CASSLADTQYF
many,TRBJ1-1,-,TRBV7-2,TGTGCCAGCAGCTTAGTCGAAAGTAAAGAAGCTTTCTTT,CASSLVESKEAFF
many,TRBJ2-7,-,TRBV7-2,TGTGCCAGCAGCTTCCCCGCCCTGCGTGAGCAGTACTTC,CASSFPALREQYF
many,TRBJ2-1,TRBD2,TRBV11-1,TGTGCCAGCAGCCTACTAGCGGGAGGTCCTGAGCAGTTCTTC,CASSLLAGGPEQFF
many,TRBJ2-2,-,TRBV10-3,TGTGCCATCAGCCGGGACTCCAACACCGGGGAGCTGTTTTTT,CAISRDSNTGELFF
many,TRBJ2-3,-,TRBV7-2,TGTGCCAGCAGCCCTGAGGGGTTGGATACGCAGTATTTT,CASSPEGLDTQYF
many,TRBJ2-2,TRBD1,TRBV11-3,TGTGCCAGCAGCGGGACAGAATACACCGGGGAGCTGTTTTTT,CASSGTEYTGELFF
many,TRBJ2-3,-,TRBV7-2,TGTGCCAGCAGCTTATCTTTCCAAAATACGCAGTATTTT,CASSLSFQNTQYF
few,TRBJ1-5,-,TRBV6-6,TGTGCCAGCAGTCGTGTTGGGCCCCAGCATTTT,CASSRVGPQHF
many,TRBJ2-7,-,TRBV7-2,TGTGCCAGCAGCTTAGCTGGAACAGGGAACTCCTACGAGCAGTACTTC,CASSLAGTGNSYEQYF
many,TRBJ1-1,-,TRBV7-9,TGTGCCAGCAGCTTAGGTTGGGGCGACGACACTGAAGCTTTCTTT,CASSLGWGDDTEAFF
many,TRBJ1-1,-,TRBV7-2,TGTGCCAGCAGCTTAACGATCCGGGTGAACACTGAAGCTTTCTTT,CASSLTIRVNTEAFF
-,TRBJ1-4,-,TRBV7-2,TGTGCCAGCAGCCCCGACCCCGGGGGCACTAATGAAAAACTGTTTTTT,CASSPDPGGTNEKLFF
many,TRBJ1-3,-,TRBV10-3,TGTGCCATCAGTGCTACGGGGCTGGATGGAAACACCATATATTTT,CAISATGLDGNTIYF
many,TRBJ1-1,-,TRBV7-9,TGTGCCAGCAGCTTAGGCGGAGGGGTGTCTGAAGCTTTCTTT,CASSLGGGVSEAFF
many,TRBJ2-2,-,TRBV15,TGTGCCACCAGCAGAGATTCCGCCGCCGGGGAGCTGTTTTTT,CATSRDSAAGELFF
many,TRBJ2-7,TRBD2,TRBV7-6,TGTGCCAGCAGCTTGGGAGCGGGAGGCACCTACGAGCAGTACTTC,CASSLGAGGTYEQYF
many,TRBJ1-3,-,TRBV7-2,TGTGCCAGCAGCCCCTGGGCTGGAAACACCATATATTTT,CASSPWAGNTIYF
many,TRBJ2-5,TRBD1,TRBV7-2,TGTGCCAGCAGCCCGGGACAGGGAGAGACCCAGTACTTC,CASSPGQGETQYF
many,TRBJ2-3,-,TRBV7-8,TGTGCCAGCAGCCGGAGCTTGGTAGATACGCAGTATTTT,CASSRSLVDTQYF
few,TRBJ1-2,-,TRBV28,TGTGCCAGCAACCGGGGGTCCTATGGCTACACCTTC,CASNRGSYGYTF
many,TRBJ2-3,-,TRBV7-2,TGTGCCAGCAGCCCCGAAGGGAGCGCTCGCACAGATACGCAGTATTTT,CASSPEGSARTDTQYF
many,TRBJ2-3,-,TRBV7-2,TGTGCCAGCAGTCCCCGGTACGGCACAGATACGCAGTATTTT,CASSPRYGTDTQYF
many,TRBJ1-5,-,TRBV28,TGTGCCAGCAGTTTACCTAGGGGTCCCCAGCATTTT,CASSLPRGPQHF
many,TRBJ2-4,-,TRBV7-3,TGTGCCAGCAGTTCGGGGTTTGGCATTCAGTACTTC,CASSSGFGIQYF
many,TRBJ2-1,TRBD1,TRBV29-1,TGCAGCGTTGACTGGACAGGCGATGAGCAGTTCTTC,CSVDWTGDEQFF